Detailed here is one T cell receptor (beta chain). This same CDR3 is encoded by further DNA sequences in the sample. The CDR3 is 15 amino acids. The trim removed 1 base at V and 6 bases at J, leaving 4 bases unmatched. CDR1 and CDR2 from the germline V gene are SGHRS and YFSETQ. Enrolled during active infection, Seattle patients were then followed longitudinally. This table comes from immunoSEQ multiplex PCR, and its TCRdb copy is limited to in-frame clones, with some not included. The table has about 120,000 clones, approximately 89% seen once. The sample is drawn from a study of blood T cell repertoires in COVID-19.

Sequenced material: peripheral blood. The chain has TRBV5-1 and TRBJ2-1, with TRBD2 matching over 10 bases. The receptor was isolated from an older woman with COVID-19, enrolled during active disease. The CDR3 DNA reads TGCGCCAGCAGCTTGCAGCGGGGGGGCGCCAATGAGCAGTTCTTC. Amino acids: CASSLQRGGANEQFF.